This T cell receptor (beta chain) was identified during a study of blood T cell repertoires in COVID-19 (TCRdb year 2020). About the study as a whole: Samples covering the acute and convalescent phases of COVID-19 were provided by collaborators in the United States, Italy and Spain. The prospective study material was composed of cDNA or gDNA derived from T cells, B-cell-depleted T cells, or PBMCs. Subjects who had been exposed to COVID-19, were actively infected with it, or had recovered from it provided the deeply sampled blood TCRbeta repertoires that made up the dataset. A freely available public database, intended as a resource for researchers studying the immune response to SARS-CoV-2, is where the repertoires were released. The samples were drawn from the first 160 participants of the ongoing ImmuneRACE study and from some 1,300 subjects provided by 6 global collaborators. A de-identified subject ID, COVID-19 status, age in years and sex were almost always included in the sample metadata. Where HLA class I and class II types were available, the types were taken from metadata supplied by the sample provider, not from assay-based typing. Points the paper makes about the study in general: Clinical and demographic metadata were provided uncurated, with the amount varying by source and participant.

One collaborating source in Seattle enrolled patients during active infection and followed them longitudinally through the course of disease. Each collaborating institution followed its own protocols to collect whole blood in K2EDTA tubes. For TCRbeta analysis, collaborators shipped samples as frozen whole blood, isolated PBMCs, or DNA extracted from either of those sample types. TCRbeta CDR3 regions were amplified from genomic DNA by means of the immunoSEQ Assay, a bias-controlled multiplex PCR. The study's own analysis went as follows. The number of nucleated cells in each sample was estimated from the amplification of reference gene primers within the assay. To quantify the absolute abundance of each unique TCRbeta CDR3 rearrangement, sequence reads were collapsed and filtered. For each sample, productive Simpson clonality was calculated by taking the square root of Simpson's diversity index across productive rearrangements. TCRdb retrieved this table from immuneACCESS and kept in-frame rearrangements only. Not all clones are present; in checked studies, unresolved V genes account for under half, and no reason is known for the remainder. That table is the source of V, J and clone size, and D and trimming were worked out from the DNA. The sample includes around 200,000 clones, with roughly 77% observed a single time. Approximately 5.9% of the sample is in the top ten clones.

Unmatched junction bases come to 6, with V trimmed by 1 base and J by 3 bases. Measured from the cysteine to the phenylalanine, the CDR3 is 16 residues long. Of the read, only the CDR3 DNA is kept; its 48 bases are in frame from base 1. As encoded in the germline V gene, CDR1 is LGHNA while CDR2 is YNFKEQ. Remarks on this clone: It lacks a known antigen. Nothing much larger sits one base from this clone, and base qualities are not available.

The chain joins TRBV4-2 to TRBJ2-7; the central 10 bases match TRBD2. The source is a woman aged 35 to 49 with COVID-19, enrolled during active disease. The sample was peripheral blood. The DNA reads TGTGCCAGCAGCCAAGGGGTAGCGGGAGGCCACTACGAGCAGTACTTC. This translates into CASSQGVAGGHYEQYF.